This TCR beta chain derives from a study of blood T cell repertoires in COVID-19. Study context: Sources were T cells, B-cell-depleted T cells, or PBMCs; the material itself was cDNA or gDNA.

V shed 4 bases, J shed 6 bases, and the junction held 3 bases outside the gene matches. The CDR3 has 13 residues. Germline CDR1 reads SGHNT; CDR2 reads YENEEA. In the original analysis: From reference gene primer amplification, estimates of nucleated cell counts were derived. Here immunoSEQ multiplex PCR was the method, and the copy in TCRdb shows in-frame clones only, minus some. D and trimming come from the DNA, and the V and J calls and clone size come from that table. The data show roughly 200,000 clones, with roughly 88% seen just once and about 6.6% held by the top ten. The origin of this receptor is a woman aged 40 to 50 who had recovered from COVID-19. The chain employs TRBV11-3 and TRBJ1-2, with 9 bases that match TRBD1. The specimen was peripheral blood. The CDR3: CASSSDRGNGYTF. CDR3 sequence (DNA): TGTGCCAGCAGCTCCGACAGGGGGAATGGCTACACCTTC.